This is a list of T cell receptor beta chains from one sample in a study of radiotherapy plus CTLA-4 blockade in lung cancer. Profiling relied on immunoSEQ multiplex PCR, and the TCRdb table lists in-frame clones only, not all of them. This table holds about 98,000 clones, approximately 85% found once. The sequences come from peripheral blood, collected from a patient treated with radiotherapy plus ipilimumab. The receptors were gathered from a human donor with non-small cell lung cancer who had a partial response to radiotherapy plus ipilimumab. CDR3s include the opening cysteine and the closing phenylalanine or tryptophan. Each record gives: V gene, D gene, clone size, J gene, CDR3 DNA, CDR3 protein. D genes are given only for firm matches. Part of the rows lack a size; the others show once, few, many or a class for expanded clones.

V: TRBV5-5
D: .
size: .
J: TRBJ1-1
DNA: TGTGCCAGCAGCTTGTTATCAGCGGAAGCTTTCTTT
CDR3: CASSLLSAEAFF

V: TRBV5-1
D: .
size: .
J: TRBJ1-1
DNA: TGCGCCAGCAGCCCTCGACAGAGTATGAACACTGAAGCTTTCTTT
CDR3: CASSPRQSMNTEAFF

V: TRBV28
D: TRBD1
size: .
J: TRBJ2-1
DNA: TGTGCCAGCAGTGAAACAGGGGGCGGCTACAATGAGCAGTTCTTC
CDR3: CASSETGGGYNEQFF

V: TRBV28
D: TRBD1
size: few
J: TRBJ1-4
DNA: TGTGCCAGCAGCACTGGGACAGAACGTGAAAAACTGTTTTTT
CDR3: CASSTGTEREKLFF

V: TRBV6-6
D: .
size: .
J: TRBJ2-3
DNA: TGTGCCAGCAGCTCCCCGCGTCCTAGCACAGATACGCAGTATTTT
CDR3: CASSSPRPSTDTQYF

V: TRBV29-1
D: .
size: .
J: TRBJ1-3
DNA: TGCAGCGTTGAGGAAGGACAGCACACCATATATTTT
CDR3: CSVEEGQHTIYF

V: TRBV28
D: TRBD1
size: once
J: TRBJ2-1
DNA: TGTGCCAGCAGCCAGGACAGGGGGCGTTATTACAATGAGCAGTTCTTC
CDR3: CASSQDRGRYYNEQFF

V: TRBV19
D: TRBD1
size: .
J: TRBJ1-5
DNA: TGTGCCACCTCCCGGGACAGCGAGAATCAGCCCCAGCATTTT
CDR3: CATSRDSENQPQHF

V: TRBV15
D: TRBD2
size: .
J: TRBJ2-1
DNA: TGTGCCACCAGCAGAGACGGGAGGGATGAGCAGTTCTTC
CDR3: CATSRDGRDEQFF

V: TRBV11-2
D: .
size: .
J: TRBJ2-1
DNA: TGTGCCAGCGGACGCCAAATGACAGGTGGGGATGAGCAGTTCTTC
CDR3: CASGRQMTGGDEQFF

V: TRBV5-1
D: TRBD1
size: .
J: TRBJ1-1
DNA: TGCGCCAGCAGTTCGGGACAGCTGAACACTGAAGCTTTCTTT
CDR3: CASSSGQLNTEAFF

V: TRBV6-1
D: TRBD2
size: .
J: TRBJ2-3
DNA: TGTGCCAGCAGTGAAATGACTAGCGGGAGGAGCACAGATACGCAGTATTTT
CDR3: CASSEMTSGRSTDTQYF

V: TRBV30
D: .
size: once
J: TRBJ2-3
DNA: TGTGCCTGGAGTGTACGGTCTAGTCGGGCAGATACGCAGTATTTT
CDR3: CAWSVRSSRADTQYF

V: TRBV7-3
D: TRBD2
size: .
J: TRBJ2-7
DNA: TGTGCCAGCAGCCCCGGGACTAGCGGGAGAGGGTCCTACGAGCAGTACTTC
CDR3: CASSPGTSGRGSYEQYF

V: TRBV25-1
D: TRBD2
size: .
J: TRBJ2-3
DNA: TGTGCCAGCAGTCCTCGCGGGGGGTCCCGCACAGATACGCAGTATTTT
CDR3: CASSPRGGSRTDTQYF

V: TRBV25-1
D: TRBD1
size: .
J: TRBJ1-3
DNA: TGTGCCAGCAGTGAATCAGGGGGAACCGGACACACCATATATTTT
CDR3: CASSESGGTGHTIYF

V: TRBV7-9
D: .
size: .
J: TRBJ2-2
DNA: TGTGCCAGCAGCTTAATGGCTAACACCGGGGAGCTGTTTTTT
CDR3: CASSLMANTGELFF

V: TRBV28
D: .
size: .
J: TRBJ1-2
DNA: TGTGCCAGCAGTTTTTCAGGTGGCTACACCTTC
CDR3: CASSFSGGYTF

V: TRBV7-3
D: .
size: .
J: TRBJ2-2
DNA: TGTGCCAGCAGCTTAGGGGCTGCGGGATCCCCCACCGGGGAGCTGTTTTTT
CDR3: CASSLGAAGSPTGELFF

V: TRBV6-5
D: .
size: .
J: TRBJ2-7
DNA: TGTGCCAGCACCACCTCCCCGGGGTTCGAGCAGTACTTC
CDR3: CASTTSPGFEQYF

V: TRBV7-8
D: .
size: .
J: TRBJ1-4
DNA: TGTGCCAGCAGCTTAGGGGGCGACAGTGAAAAACTGTTTTTT
CDR3: CASSLGGDSEKLFF

V: TRBV28
D: TRBD2
size: .
J: TRBJ2-1
DNA: TGTGCCCTAGCGGAACGGGGTGAGCAGTTCTTC
CDR3: CALAERGEQFF

V: TRBV11-2
D: TRBD2
size: .
J: TRBJ2-1
DNA: TGTGCCAGCAGCTTAGTGGGACTAGCGGCCTACAATGAGCAGTTCTTC
CDR3: CASSLVGLAAYNEQFF

V: TRBV7-9
D: .
size: .
J: TRBJ1-4
DNA: TGTGCCAGCAGGCCAGCCCCAGGAACTAATGAAAAACTGTTTTTT
CDR3: CASRPAPGTNEKLFF

V: TRBV12-2
D: .
size: once
J: TRBJ2-2
DNA: TGTGCAAGTCGCCCCCGACTGGACAGACGGCCGAGGGCCGGGGAGCTGTTTTTT
CDR3: CASRPRLDRRPRAGELFF

V: TRBV7-8
D: .
size: .
J: TRBJ1-3
DNA: TGTGCCAGCAGCCCCCATCGGTATGGACGGAGGGACCCTGGAAACACCATATATTTT
CDR3: CASSPHRYGRRDPGNTIYF

V: TRBV28
D: .
size: .
J: TRBJ2-7
DNA: TGTGCCAGCACGTCAGCGTACGAGCAGTACTTC
CDR3: CASTSAYEQYF

V: TRBV25-1
D: .
size: .
J: TRBJ1-1
DNA: TGTGCCAGCAGCGCGGGTCTCGGGGACACTGAAGCTTTCTTT
CDR3: CASSAGLGDTEAFF

V: TRBV5-1
D: TRBD1
size: .
J: TRBJ2-7
DNA: TGCGCCAGCAGCTTAGGGCCGGGACAGGGTTCCTACGAGCAGTACTTC
CDR3: CASSLGPGQGSYEQYF

V: TRBV19
D: TRBD2
size: .
J: TRBJ2-7
DNA: TGTGCCAGTAGTATTCGGTGGGGGGGGACCTACGAGCAGTACTTC
CDR3: CASSIRWGGTYEQYF

V: TRBV7-9
D: .
size: .
J: TRBJ2-7
DNA: TGTGCCAGCAGCTTAGAACCCTTAGTACACGAGCAGTACTTC
CDR3: CASSLEPLVHEQYF

V: TRBV4-2
D: .
size: .
J: TRBJ1-1
DNA: TGTGCCAGCAGCCAAGATCGGGGTACTGAAGCTTTCTTT
CDR3: CASSQDRGTEAFF

V: TRBV6-4
D: .
size: .
J: TRBJ1-2
DNA: TGTGCCAGACGCCCCCCTCAGAAGACTCGCGGCTACACCTTC
CDR3: CARRPPQKTRGYTF

V: TRBV5-5
D: TRBD2
size: .
J: TRBJ2-1
DNA: TGTGCCAGCAGCTTGATGACTAGCGGGAGATCTGAGCAGTTCTTC
CDR3: CASSLMTSGRSEQFF

V: TRBV18
D: TRBD2
size: .
J: TRBJ2-7
DNA: TGTGCCAGCTCACCGCTAGCGGTCAAATACGAGCAGTACTTC
CDR3: CASSPLAVKYEQYF

V: TRBV5-1
D: .
size: .
J: TRBJ1-2
DNA: TGCGCCAGCAGTCAGCATGAGCCAGAGGTCCGGGGGAGGGGCTACACCTTC
CDR3: CASSQHEPEVRGRGYTF

V: TRBV18
D: .
size: .
J: TRBJ2-7
DNA: TGTGCCAGCTCACCACCGCGACCAGGGCCCTACGAGCAGTACTTC
CDR3: CASSPPRPGPYEQYF